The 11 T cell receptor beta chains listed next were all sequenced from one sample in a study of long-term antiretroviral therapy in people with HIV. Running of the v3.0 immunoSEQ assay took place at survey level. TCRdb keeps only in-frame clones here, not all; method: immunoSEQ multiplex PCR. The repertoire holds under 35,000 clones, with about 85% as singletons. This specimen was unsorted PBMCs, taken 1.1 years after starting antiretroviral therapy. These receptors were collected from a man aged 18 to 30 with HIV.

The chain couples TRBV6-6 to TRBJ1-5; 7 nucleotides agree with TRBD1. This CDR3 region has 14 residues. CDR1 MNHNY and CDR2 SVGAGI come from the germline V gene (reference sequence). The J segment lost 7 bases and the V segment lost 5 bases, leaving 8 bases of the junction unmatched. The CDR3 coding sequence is TGTGCCAGCAGTCCTGCAGGGGGAGGACAGCCCCAGCATTTT. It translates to CASSPAGGGQPQHF.

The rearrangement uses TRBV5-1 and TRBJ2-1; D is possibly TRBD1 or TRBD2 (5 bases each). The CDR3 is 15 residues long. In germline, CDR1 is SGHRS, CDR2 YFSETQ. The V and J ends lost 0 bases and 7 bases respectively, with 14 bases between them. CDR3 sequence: CASSLDSNGGNEQFF. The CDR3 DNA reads TGCGCCAGCAGCTTGGACTCCAATGGGGGAAATGAGCAGTTCTTC.

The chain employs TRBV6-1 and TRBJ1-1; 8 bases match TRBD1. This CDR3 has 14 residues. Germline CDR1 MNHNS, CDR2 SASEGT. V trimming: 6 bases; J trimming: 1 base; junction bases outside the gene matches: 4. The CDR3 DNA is TGTGCCAGCAGACGGGACAGGAGGAACACTGAAGCTTTCTTT. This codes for CASRRDRRNTEAFF.

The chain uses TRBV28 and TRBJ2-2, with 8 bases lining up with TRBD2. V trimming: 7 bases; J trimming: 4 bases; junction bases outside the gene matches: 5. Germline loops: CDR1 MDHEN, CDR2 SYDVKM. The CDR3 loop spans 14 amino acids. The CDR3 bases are TGTGCCAGCACTAGCGGGTCTCCCACCGGGGAGCTGTTTTTT. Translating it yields CASTSGSPTGELFF.

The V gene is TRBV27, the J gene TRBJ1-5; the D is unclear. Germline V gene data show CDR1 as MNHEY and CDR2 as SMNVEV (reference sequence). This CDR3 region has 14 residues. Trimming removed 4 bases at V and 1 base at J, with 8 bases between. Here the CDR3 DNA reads TGTGCCAGCAGTTCCCTTGAGAGCAATCAGCCCCAGCATTTT. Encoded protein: CASSSLESNQPQHF.

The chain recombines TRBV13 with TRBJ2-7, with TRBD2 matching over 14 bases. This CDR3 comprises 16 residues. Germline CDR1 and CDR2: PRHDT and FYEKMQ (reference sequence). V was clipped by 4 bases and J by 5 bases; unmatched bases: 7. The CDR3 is CASSWRTSGRYNEQYF. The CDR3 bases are TGTGCCAGCAGCTGGAGGACTAGCGGGAGGTATAACGAGCAGTACTTC.

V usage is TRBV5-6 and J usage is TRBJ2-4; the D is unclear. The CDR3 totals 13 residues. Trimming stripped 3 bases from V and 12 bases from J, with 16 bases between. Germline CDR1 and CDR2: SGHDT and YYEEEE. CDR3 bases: TGTGCCAGCAGCTACAATGGGGTAATCGGTCAGTACTTC. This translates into CASSYNGVIGQYF.

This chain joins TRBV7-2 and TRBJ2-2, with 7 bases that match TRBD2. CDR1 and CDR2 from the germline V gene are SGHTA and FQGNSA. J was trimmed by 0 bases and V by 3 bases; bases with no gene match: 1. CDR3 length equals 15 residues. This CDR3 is CASSLGGANTGELFF. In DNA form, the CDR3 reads TGTGCCAGCAGCTTGGGGGGGGCGAACACCGGGGAGCTGTTTTTT.

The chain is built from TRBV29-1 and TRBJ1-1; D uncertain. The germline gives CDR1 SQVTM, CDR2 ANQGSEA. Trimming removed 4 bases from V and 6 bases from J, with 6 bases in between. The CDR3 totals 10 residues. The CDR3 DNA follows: TGCAGCGTTGGGCAATCTGAAGCTTTCTTT. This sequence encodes CSVGQSEAFF.

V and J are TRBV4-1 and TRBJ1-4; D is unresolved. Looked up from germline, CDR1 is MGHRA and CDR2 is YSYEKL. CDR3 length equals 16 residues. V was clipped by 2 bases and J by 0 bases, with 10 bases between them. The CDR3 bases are TGCGCCAGCAGCCAAAGCCGTGGTGCAACTAATGAAAAACTGTTTTTT. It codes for CASSQSRGATNEKLFF.

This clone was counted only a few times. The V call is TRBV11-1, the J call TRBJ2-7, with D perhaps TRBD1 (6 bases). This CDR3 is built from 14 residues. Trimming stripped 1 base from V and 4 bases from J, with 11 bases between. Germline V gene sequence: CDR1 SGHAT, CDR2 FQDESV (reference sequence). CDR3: CASSLGGQQYEQYF. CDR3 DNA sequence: TGTGCCAGCAGCTTAGGTGGACAGCAATACGAGCAGTACTTC.